This section outlines one TCR beta chain sequence together with its context. The sample is drawn from a study of blood T cell repertoires in COVID-19. As for the study in general: There were acute and convalescent COVID-19 samples, and they came from the United States, Italy and Spain.

Trimming cost V 6 bases and J 6 bases; bases outside gene matches: 8. CDR3 size: 15 residues. CDR1 and CDR2 (germline): MNHEY, SMNVEV (reference sequence). Profiled with immunoSEQ multiplex PCR; TCRdb holds only in-frame clones, not every one. The sample lists around 370,000 clones, about 93% occurring once. This receptor was identified in a woman aged 18-30 years who had recovered from COVID-19. This rearrangement joins TRBV27 to TRBJ2-3; 11 nucleotides align to TRBD2. The sequenced sample was peripheral blood. This chain's CDR3 is CASRVAGGPRDTQYF. CDR3 nucleotide sequence: TGTGCCAGCAGAGTAGCGGGAGGGCCTAGGGATACGCAGTATTTT.